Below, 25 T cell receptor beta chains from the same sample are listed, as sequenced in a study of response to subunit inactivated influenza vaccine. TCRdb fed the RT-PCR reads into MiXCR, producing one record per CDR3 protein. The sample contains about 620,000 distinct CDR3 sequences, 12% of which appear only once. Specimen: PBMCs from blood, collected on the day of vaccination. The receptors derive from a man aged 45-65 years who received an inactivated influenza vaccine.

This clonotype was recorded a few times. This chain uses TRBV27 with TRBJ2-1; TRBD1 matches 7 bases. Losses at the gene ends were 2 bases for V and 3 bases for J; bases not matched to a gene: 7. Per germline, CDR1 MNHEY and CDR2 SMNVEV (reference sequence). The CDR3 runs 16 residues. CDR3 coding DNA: TGTGCCAGCAGTTTAATTGGTGGGACAGTCTACAATGAGCAGTTCTTC. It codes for CASSLIGGTVYNEQFF.

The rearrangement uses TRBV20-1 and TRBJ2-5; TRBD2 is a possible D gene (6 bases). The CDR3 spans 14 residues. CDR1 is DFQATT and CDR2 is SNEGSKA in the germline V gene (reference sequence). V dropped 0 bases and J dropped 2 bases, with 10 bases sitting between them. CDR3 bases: TGCAGTGCTAGAGAACGGACTATACAAGAGACCCAGTACTTC. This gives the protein CSARERTIQETQYF.

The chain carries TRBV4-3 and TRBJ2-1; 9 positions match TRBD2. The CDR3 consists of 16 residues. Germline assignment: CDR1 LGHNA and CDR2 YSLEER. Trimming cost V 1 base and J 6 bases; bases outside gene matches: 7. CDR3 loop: CASSQVAGGPSNEQFF. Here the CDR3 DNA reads TGCGCCAGCAGCCAAGTGGCGGGAGGGCCTAGCAATGAGCAGTTCTTC.

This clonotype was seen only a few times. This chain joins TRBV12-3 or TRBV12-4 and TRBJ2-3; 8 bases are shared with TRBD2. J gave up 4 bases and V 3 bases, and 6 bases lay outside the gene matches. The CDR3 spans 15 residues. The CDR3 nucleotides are TGTGCCAGCAGTTTTAGCGGGACTTTGCCAGATACGCAGTATTTT. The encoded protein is CASSFSGTLPDTQYF.

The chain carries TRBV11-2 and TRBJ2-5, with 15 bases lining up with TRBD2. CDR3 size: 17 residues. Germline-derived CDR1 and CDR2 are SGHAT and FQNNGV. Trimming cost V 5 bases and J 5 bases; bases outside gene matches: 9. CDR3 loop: CASSPRTSGGAYETQYF. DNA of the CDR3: TGTGCCAGCAGCCCCCGGACTAGCGGGGGGGCATATGAGACCCAGTACTTC. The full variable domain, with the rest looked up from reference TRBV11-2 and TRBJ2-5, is EAGVAQSPRYKIIEKRQSVAFWCNPISGHATLYWYQQILGQGPKLLIQFQNNGVVDDSQLPKDRFSAERLKGVDSTLKIQPAKLEDSAVYLCASSPRTSGGAYETQYFGPGTRLLVL.

CDR3 region: CASSPGTSCYNEQFF. CDR3 DNA sequence: TGTGCCAGCAGTCCCGGGACTAGCTGTTACAATGAGCAGTTCTTC. The chain carries TRBV27 and TRBJ2-1; 9 nucleotides align to TRBD2. V shed 5 bases and J 4 bases; nucleotides not matched to a gene: 6. The V gene's germline CDR1 is MNHEY and CDR2 SMNVEV (reference sequence). The CDR3 has 15 residues.

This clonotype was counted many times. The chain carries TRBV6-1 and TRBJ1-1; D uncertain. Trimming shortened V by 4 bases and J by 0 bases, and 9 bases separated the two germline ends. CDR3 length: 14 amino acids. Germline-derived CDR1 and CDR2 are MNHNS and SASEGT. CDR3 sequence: CASSATVMNTEAFF. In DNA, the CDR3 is TGTGCCAGCAGTGCTACAGTTATGAACACTGAAGCTTTCTTT.

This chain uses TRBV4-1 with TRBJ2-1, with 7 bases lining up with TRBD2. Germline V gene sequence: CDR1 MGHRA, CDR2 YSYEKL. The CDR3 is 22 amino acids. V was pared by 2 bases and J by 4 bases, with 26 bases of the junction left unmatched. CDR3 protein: CASSQKHNRGLGGDWKYNEQFF. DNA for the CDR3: TGCGCCAGCAGCCAAAAACACAATCGAGGGTTGGGGGGGGACTGGAAGTACAATGAGCAGTTCTTC.

The chain's CDR3 is CASSPGGGTAKNIQYF. The CDR3 DNA sequence: TGTGCCAGCAGCCCTGGGGGCGGGACTGCCAAAAACATTCAGTACTTC. V is TRBV4-2 and J is TRBJ2-4; D assignment may be TRBD1 or TRBD2 (6 bases each). The CDR3 loop spans 16 amino acids. Trimming pared 4 bases from V and 1 base from J, leaving 14 bases between. Germline CDR1 reads LGHNA; CDR2 reads YNFKEQ.

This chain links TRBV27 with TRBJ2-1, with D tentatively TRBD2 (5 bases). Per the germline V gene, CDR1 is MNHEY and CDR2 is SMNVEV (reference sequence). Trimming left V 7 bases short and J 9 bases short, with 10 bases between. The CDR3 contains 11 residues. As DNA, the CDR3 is TGTGCCAGCACACTAGGGTTTGAGCAGTTCTTC. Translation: CASTLGFEQFF.

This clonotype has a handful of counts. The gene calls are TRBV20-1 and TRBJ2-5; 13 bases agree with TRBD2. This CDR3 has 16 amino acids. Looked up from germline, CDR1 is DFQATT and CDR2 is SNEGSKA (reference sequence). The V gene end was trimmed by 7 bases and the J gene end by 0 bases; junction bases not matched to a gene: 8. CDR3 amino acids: CSGTGTSGKYQETQYF. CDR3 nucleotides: TGCAGTGGAACCGGGACTAGCGGGAAGTACCAAGAGACCCAGTACTTC.

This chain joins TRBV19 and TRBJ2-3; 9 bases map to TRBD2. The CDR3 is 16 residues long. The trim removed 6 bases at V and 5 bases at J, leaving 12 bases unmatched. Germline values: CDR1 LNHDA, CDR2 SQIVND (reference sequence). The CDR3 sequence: CASSQIAGVIRDTQYF. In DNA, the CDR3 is TGTGCCAGTAGCCAGATAGCGGGAGTTATCAGAGATACGCAGTATTTT. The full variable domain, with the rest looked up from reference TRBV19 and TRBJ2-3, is DGGITQSPKYLFRKEGQNVTLSCEQNLNHDAMYWYRQDPGQGLRLIYYSQIVNDFQKGDIAEGYSVSREKKESFPLTVTSAQKNPTAFYLCASSQIAGVIRDTQYFGPGTRLTVL.

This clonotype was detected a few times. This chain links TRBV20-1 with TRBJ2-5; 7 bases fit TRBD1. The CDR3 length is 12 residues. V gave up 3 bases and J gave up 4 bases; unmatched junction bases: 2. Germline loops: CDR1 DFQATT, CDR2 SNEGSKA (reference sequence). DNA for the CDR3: TGCAGTGCTAGCGGGACAGCAGAGACCCAGTACTTC. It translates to CSASGTAETQYF.

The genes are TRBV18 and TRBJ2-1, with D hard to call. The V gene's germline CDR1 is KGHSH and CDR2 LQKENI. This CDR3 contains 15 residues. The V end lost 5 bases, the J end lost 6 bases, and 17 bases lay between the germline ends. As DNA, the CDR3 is TGTGCCAGCTCAGCCCCCAGCTGGGAACGCAATGAGCAGTTCTTC. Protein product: CASSAPSWERNEQFF. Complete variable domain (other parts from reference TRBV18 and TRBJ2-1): NAGVMQNPRHLVRRRGQEARLRCSPMKGHSHVYWYRQLPEEGLKFMVYLQKENIIDESGMPKERFSAEFPKEGPSILRIQQVVRGDSAAYFCASSAPSWERNEQFFGPGTRLTVL.

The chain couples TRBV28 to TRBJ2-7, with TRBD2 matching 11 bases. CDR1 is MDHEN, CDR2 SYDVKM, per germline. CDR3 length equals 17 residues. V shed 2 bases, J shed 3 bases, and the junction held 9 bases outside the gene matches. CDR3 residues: CASSLGLAGGPSYEQYF. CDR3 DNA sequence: TGTGCCAGCAGTTTAGGGCTAGCGGGAGGCCCAAGCTACGAGCAGTACTTC.

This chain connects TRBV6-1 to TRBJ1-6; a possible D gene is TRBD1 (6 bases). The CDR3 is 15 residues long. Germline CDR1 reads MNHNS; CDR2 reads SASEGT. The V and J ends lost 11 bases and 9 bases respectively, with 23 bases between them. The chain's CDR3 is CAARVGQRLGSPLHF. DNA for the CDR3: TGTGCCGCCCGCGTAGGACAGCGGCTAGGTTCACCCCTCCACTTT.

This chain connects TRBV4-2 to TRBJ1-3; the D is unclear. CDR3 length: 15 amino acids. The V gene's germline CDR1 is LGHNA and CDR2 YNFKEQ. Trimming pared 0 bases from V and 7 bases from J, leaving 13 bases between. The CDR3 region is CASSQDAHSGNTIYF. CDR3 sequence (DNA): TGTGCCAGCAGCCAAGACGCCCACTCCGGGAACACCATATATTTT.

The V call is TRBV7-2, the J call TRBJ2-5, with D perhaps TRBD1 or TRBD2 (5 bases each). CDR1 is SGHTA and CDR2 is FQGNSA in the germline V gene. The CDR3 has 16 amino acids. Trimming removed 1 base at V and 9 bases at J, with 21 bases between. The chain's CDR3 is CASSLVRGQGRDSQYF. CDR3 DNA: TGTGCCAGCAGCTTAGTACGGGGTCAGGGAAGAGACTCCCAGTACTTC. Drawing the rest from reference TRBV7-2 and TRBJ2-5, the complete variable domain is GAGVSQSPSNKVTEKGKDVELRCDPISGHTALYWYRQSLGQGLEFLIYFQGNSAPDKSGLPSDRFSAERTGGSVSTLTIQRTQQEDSAVYLCASSLVRGQGRDSQYFGPGTRLLVL.

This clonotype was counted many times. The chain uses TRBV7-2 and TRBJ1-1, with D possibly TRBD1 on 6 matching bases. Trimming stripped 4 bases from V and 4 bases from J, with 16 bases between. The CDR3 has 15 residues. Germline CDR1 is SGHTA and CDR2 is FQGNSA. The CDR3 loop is CASSSRTGSGTEAFF. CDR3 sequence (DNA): TGTGCCAGCAGCTCTCGTACAGGGTCCGGCACTGAAGCTTTCTTT.

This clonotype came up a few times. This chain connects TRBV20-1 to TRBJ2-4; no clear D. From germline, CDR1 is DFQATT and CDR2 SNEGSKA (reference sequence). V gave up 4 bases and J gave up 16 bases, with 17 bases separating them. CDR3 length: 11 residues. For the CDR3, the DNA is TGCAGTGCTAAGGGTGAGGCACAAGGCTACTTC. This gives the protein CSAKGEAQGYF.

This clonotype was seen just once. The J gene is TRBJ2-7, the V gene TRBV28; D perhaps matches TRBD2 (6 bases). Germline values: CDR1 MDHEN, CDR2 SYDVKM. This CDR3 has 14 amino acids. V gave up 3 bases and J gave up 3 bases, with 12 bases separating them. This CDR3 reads CASSLIGGVYEQYF. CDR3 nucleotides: TGTGCCAGCAGTTTGATCGGGGGAGTCTACGAGCAGTACTTC.

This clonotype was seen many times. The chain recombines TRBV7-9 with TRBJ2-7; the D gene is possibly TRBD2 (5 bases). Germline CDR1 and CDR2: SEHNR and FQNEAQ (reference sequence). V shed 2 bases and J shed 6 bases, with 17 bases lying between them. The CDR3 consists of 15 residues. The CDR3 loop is CASSLSGLGAGEQYF. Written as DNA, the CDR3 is TGTGCCAGCAGCTTATCAGGCTTGGGAGCCGGCGAGCAGTACTTC. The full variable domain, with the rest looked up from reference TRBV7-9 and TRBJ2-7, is DTGVSQNPRHKITKRGQNVTFRCDPISEHNRLYWYRQTLGQGPEFLTYFQNEAQLEKSRLLSDRFSAERPKGSFSTLEIQRTEQGDSAMYLCASSLSGLGAGEQYFGPGTRLTVT.

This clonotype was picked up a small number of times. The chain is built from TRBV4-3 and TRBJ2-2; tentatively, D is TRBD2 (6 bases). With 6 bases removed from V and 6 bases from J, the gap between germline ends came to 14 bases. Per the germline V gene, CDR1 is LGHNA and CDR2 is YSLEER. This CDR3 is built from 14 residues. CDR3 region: CASRLISGSGELFF. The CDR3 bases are TGCGCCAGCAGACTCATTAGCGGCTCCGGGGAGCTGTTTTTT.

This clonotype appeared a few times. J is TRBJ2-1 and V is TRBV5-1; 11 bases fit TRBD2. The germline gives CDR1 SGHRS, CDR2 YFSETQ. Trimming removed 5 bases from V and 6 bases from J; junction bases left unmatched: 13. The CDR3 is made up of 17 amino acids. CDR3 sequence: CASRDRLAGLLLNEQFF. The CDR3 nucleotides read TGCGCCAGCAGGGATAGACTAGCGGGATTACTACTCAATGAGCAGTTCTTC.

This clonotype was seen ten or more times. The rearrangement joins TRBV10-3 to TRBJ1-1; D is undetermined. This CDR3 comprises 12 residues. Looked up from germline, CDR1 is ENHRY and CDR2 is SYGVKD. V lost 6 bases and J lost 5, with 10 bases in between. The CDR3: CAIREGGTEAFF. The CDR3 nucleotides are TGTGCCATCAGGGAGGGAGGAACTGAAGCTTTCTTT.